This T cell receptor (beta chain) was identified during a study of shared clonotypes between healthy human individuals. The protocol was immunoSEQ multiplex PCR, while the TCRdb copy is restricted to in-frame clones and leaves out a portion. The data contain millions of clones, about 92% of them singletons. The clonotype originates from a man younger than 35 in good health. The sample consisted of naive CD4+ T cells sorted from blood. Specified subset: CD45RA+ positively selected.

Here the CDR3 reads CASSLNRGRNTEAFF. CDR3 nucleotides: TGTGCCAGCAGCTTAAACAGGGGTAGGAACACTGAAGCTTTCTTT. The rearrangement uses TRBV5-4 and TRBJ1-1; 7 nucleotides agree with TRBD1. Germline CDR1 reads SGHNT; CDR2 reads YYREEE (reference sequence). CDR3 length equals 15 residues. After removal of 2 bases from V and 1 base from J, the junction contained 5 bases not matched to a gene.